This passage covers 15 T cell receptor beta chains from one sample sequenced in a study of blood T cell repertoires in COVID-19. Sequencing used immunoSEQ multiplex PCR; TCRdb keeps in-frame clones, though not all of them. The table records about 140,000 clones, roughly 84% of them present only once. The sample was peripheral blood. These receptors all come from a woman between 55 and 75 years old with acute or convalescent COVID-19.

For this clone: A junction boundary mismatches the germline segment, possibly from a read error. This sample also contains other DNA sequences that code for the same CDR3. CDR3 amino acids: CSVRQRNQPQHF. The CDR3 bases are TGCAGCGTTCGACAGCGCAATCAACCCCAGCATTTT. The chain carries TRBV29-1 and TRBJ1-5, with D perhaps matching TRBD1 (5 bases). Germline V lookup: CDR1 SQVTM, CDR2 ANQGSEA. This CDR3 region has 12 residues.

DNA for the CDR3: TGTGCCAGCAGTATTCGGAGCGCCTCTCGGCATCGCACAGATACGCAGTATTTT. This translates into CASSIRSASRHRTDTQYF. The chain is built from TRBV21-1 and TRBJ2-3; TRBD2, as called in the table, went unchecked against the DNA. TRBV21-1 is a listed pseudogene. The CDR3 length is 18 residues.

The CDR3 here is CASSLGTSSPSTDTQYF. CDR3 nucleotide sequence: TGTGCCAGCAGCCTAGGGACTAGTAGTCCTAGCACAGATACGCAGTATTTT. The V and J genes are TRBV7-9 and TRBJ2-3; TRBD2 matches 8 bases. Germline values: CDR1 SEHNR, CDR2 FQNEAQ (reference sequence). V shed 5 bases and J 0 bases; nucleotides not matched to a gene: 10. The CDR3 has 17 amino acids. The entire variable domain, with the rest obtained from reference TRBV7-9 and TRBJ2-3, is as follows: DTGVSQNPRHKITKRGQNVTFRCDPISEHNRLYWYRQTLGQGPEFLTYFQNEAQLEKSRLLSDRFSAERPKGSFSTLEIQRTEQGDSAMYLCASSLGTSSPSTDTQYFGPGTRLTVL.

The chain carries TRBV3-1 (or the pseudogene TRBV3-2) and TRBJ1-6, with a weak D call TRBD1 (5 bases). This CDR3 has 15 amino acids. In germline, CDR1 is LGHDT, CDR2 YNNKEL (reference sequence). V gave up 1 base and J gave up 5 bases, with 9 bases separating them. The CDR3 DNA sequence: TGTGCCAGCAGCCAAGGGGGCGGTAATAATTCACCCCTCCACTTT. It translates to CASSQGGGNNSPLHF.

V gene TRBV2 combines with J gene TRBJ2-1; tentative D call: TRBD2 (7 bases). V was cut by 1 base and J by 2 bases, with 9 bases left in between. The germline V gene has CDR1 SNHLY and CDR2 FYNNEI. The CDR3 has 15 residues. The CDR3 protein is CASSEGGGPYNEQFF. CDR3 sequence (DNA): TGTGCCAGCAGTGAAGGGGGGGGCCCCTACAATGAGCAGTTCTTC.

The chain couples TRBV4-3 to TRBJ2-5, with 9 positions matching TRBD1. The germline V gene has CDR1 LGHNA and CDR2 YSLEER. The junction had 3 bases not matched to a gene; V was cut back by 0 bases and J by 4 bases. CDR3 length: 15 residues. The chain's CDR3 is CASSQDLDRGETQYF. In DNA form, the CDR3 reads TGCGCCAGCAGCCAAGATTTGGACAGGGGAGAGACCCAGTACTTC.

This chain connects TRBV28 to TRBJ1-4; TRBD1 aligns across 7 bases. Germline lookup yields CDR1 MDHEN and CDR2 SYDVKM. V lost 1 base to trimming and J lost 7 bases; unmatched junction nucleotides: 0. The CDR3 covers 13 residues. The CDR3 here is CASSLSGGEKLFF. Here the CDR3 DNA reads TGTGCCAGCAGTTTATCAGGGGGTGAAAAACTGTTTTTT.

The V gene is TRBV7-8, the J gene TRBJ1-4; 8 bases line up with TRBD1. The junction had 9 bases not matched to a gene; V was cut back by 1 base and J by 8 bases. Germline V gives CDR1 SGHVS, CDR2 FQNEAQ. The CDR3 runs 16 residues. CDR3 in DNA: TGTGCCAGCAGCTTAGGTTTGGTAGGACAGGGAGAAAAACTGTTTTTT. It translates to CASSLGLVGQGEKLFF.

As DNA, the CDR3 is TGTGCCAGCAGTCAACTAGCGGGATGGGACGAGCAGTACTTC. This sequence encodes CASSQLAGWDEQYF. The chain has TRBV6-5 and TRBJ2-7, with 10 bases fitting TRBD2. Germline V CDR1 and CDR2: MNHEY, SVGAGI. V dropped 5 bases and J dropped 5; count of bases not matched to a gene: 6. This CDR3 comprises 14 residues.

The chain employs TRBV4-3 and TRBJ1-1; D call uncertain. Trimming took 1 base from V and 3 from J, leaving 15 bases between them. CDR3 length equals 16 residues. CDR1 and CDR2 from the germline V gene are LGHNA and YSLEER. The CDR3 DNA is TGCGCCAGCAGCCAAGGGGGATCCCCCGGGGACACTGAAGCTTTCTTT. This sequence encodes CASSQGGSPGDTEAFF.

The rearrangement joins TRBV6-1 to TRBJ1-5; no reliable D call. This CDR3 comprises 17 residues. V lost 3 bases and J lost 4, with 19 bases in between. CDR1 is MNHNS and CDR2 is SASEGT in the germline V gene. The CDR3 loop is CASSDSLGLNNNQPQHF. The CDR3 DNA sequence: TGTGCCAGCAGTGATAGTCTTGGGCTTAATAATAATCAGCCCCAGCATTTT.

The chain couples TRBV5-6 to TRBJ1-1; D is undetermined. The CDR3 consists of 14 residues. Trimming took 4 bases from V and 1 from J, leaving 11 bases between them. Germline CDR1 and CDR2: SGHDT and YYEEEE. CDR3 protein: CASSNSYTNTEAFF. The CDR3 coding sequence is TGTGCCAGCAGCAACTCTTATACGAACACTGAAGCTTTCTTT.

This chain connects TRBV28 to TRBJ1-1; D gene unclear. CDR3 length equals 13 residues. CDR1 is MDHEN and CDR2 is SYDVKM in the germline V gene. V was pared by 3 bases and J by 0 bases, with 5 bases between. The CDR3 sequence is CASSLRLNTEAFF. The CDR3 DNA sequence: TGTGCCAGCAGTTTGCGCCTGAACACTGAAGCTTTCTTT.

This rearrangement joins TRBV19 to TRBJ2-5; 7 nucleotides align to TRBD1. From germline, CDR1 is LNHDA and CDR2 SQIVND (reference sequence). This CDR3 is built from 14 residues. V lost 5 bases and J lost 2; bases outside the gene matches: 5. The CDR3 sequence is CASSVGTEQETQYF. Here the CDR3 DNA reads TGTGCCAGTAGTGTTGGGACAGAACAAGAGACCCAGTACTTC.

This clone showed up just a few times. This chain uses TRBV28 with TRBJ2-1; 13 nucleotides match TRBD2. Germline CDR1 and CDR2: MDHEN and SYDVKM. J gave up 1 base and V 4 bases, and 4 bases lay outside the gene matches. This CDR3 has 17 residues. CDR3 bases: TGTGCCAGCAGTTCGGGACTAGCGGGACGATCCTACAATGAGCAGTTCTTC. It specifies CASSSGLAGRSYNEQFF.